These T cell receptor beta chains were read from a single sample in a study of blood T cell repertoires in COVID-19. Sequencing was performed with immunoSEQ multiplex PCR; in TCRdb, only in-frame clones are kept and a portion is missing. The table shows some 210,000 clones, with about 91% occurring only once. The sequenced sample was peripheral blood. Source of these receptors: a man aged 30-40 years with acute or convalescent COVID-19. The CDR3 runs from the conserved cysteine through the conserved F or W. The D gene is left open where the match is weak. Size is stated for part of the rows, as once, few or many counts, or as a class when the clone is expanded.

TRBD2 | TRBJ2-2 | . | TRBV6-5 | TGTGCCTGCGGACTAGCGTACGGGGAGCTGTTTTTT | CACGLAYGELFF
. | TRBJ1-2 | . | TRBV27 | TGTGCCAGCAGTTCGGACGGGAATACAGGCTACACCTTC | CASSSDGNTGYTF
TRBD1 | TRBJ2-7 | . | TRBV10-3 | TGTGCCACAACCGGGACAGGCTACGAGCAGTACTTC | CATTGTGYEQYF
. | TRBJ2-5 | . | TRBV9 | TGTGCCAGCAGCGAGGGGGGGAGTAAGACCCAGTACTTC | CASSEGGSKTQYF
. | TRBJ2-2 | once | TRBV5-1 | TGCGCCAGCAGTTCTACTACATGGTCGAACACCGGGGAGCTGTTTTTT | CASSSTTWSNTGELFF
. | TRBJ2-3 | . | TRBV7-9 | TGTGCCAGCACCATGGGGCGGGGAAGCACAGATACGCAGTATTTT | CASTMGRGSTDTQYF
. | TRBJ2-3 | . | TRBV6-5 | TGTGCCAGCACCCATCGACAGTATACGCAGTATTTT | CASTHRQYTQYF
. | TRBJ2-2 | . | TRBV28 | TGTGCCAGCAGTTTATTTTGGCTACTAGGTAGTGGCACCGGGGAGCTGTTTTTT | CASSLFWLLGSGTGELFF
TRBD1 | TRBJ2-3 | . | TRBV9 | TGTGCCAGCAGCGTAGAAGGGACAGGAGCATGGGATACGCAGTATTTT | CASSVEGTGAWDTQYF
. | TRBJ1-3 | . | TRBV24-1 | TGTGCCACCAGTGACTCCCGGACAGAAGTAAACACCATATATTTT | CATSDSRTEVNTIYF
. | TRBJ1-1 | . | TRBV12-5 | TGTGCTAGTGCCAGGGGTAGTACTGAAGCTTTCTTT | CASARGSTEAFF
. | TRBJ2-5 | . | TRBV7-3 | TGTGCCAGCAGCTTAGTAGTCCAAGAGACCCAGTACTTC | CASSLVVQETQYF
. | TRBJ2-1 | . | TRBV19 | TGTGCCAGTAGTTCCTGGGCTACCTACAATGAGCAGTTCTTC | CASSSWATYNEQFF
. | TRBJ1-1 | . | TRBV12-5 | TGTGCTAGTGGTTTGGTAACCGCAGAAACTATGAACACTGAAGCTTTCTTT | CASGLVTAETMNTEAFF
TRBD2 | TRBJ2-1 | . | TRBV5-1 | TGCGCCAGCAGCTTTGGGGCACTAGCGGGTAACAATGAGCAGTTCTTC | CASSFGALAGNNEQFF
. | TRBJ1-2 | . | TRBV4-2 | TGTGCCAGCAGCCAAGGCGGGGGGCGCGACTATGGCTACACCTTC | CASSQGGGRDYGYTF
. | TRBJ1-3 | . | TRBV4-1 | TGCGCCAGCGGGACTTGGACAAGCTCTGGAAACACCATATATTTT | CASGTWTSSGNTIYF
. | TRBJ2-7 | . | TRBV7-3 | TGTGCCAGCAGCCCCAGGGGCCTAGAGTTAAACGAGCAGTACTTC | CASSPRGLELNEQYF
TRBD2 | TRBJ2-7 | . | TRBV30 | TGTGCCTGGAGTGTACTAGCGGGACCCAAGCAGTACTTC | CAWSVLAGPKQYF
. | TRBJ2-7 | . | TRBV19 | TGTGCCAGTAGTATTCGACTAGTCTCCCGGTGGGAGCAGTACTTC | CASSIRLVSRWEQYF
. | TRBJ1-6 | . | TRBV28 | TGTGCCAGCAGAGCCAATTCACCCCTCCACTTT | CASRANSPLHF
TRBD2 | TRBJ2-5 | . | TRBV12-5 | TGTGCTAGTGGTTTGGGGTCTAGCGGGGCGGAGACCCAGTACTTC | CASGLGSSGAETQYF
TRBD2 | TRBJ2-2 | . | TRBV19 | TGTGCCAGTAGTATTGGACTAGCGGGAGTCACCGGGGAGCTGTTTTTT | CASSIGLAGVTGELFF
. | TRBJ2-7 | . | TRBV29-1 | TGCAGCGTTCAGGGTCAGACCTACGAGCAGTACTTC | CSVQGQTYEQYF
TRBD1 | TRBJ2-7 | . | TRBV6-5 | TGTGCCAGCAAGGGACAGGGGTTCTACGAGCAGTACTTC | CASKGQGFYEQYF
. | TRBJ1-5 | . | TRBV19 | TGTGCCAGTAGCCAACAGATATATAGCAATCAGCCCCAGCATTTT | CASSQQIYSNQPQHF
. | TRBJ2-7 | . | TRBV28 | TGTGCCAGCAGAACTCGACTGCTACCCTACGAGCAGTACTTC | CASRTRLLPYEQYF
TRBD2 | TRBJ2-3 | . | TRBV6-1 | TGTGCCAGCAGTGACCAGGGAACTAGCGGCACGCAGTATTTT | CASSDQGTSGTQYF
TRBD2 | TRBJ2-7 | . | TRBV7-2 | TGTGCCAGCAGCTCTGGACTAGCGGGCTACGAGCAGTACTTC | CASSSGLAGYEQYF
. | TRBJ2-5 | once | TRBV11-2 | TGTGCCAGCAGCTTAGGGCCCTACAGGAACGGGAGACAAGAGACCCAGTACTTC | CASSLGPYRNGRQETQYF
TRBD1 | TRBJ1-2 | . | TRBV2 | TGTGCCTTCCAAGGGACAGGGAACTACTATGGCTACACCTTC | CAFQGTGNYYGYTF
TRBD2 | TRBJ2-3 | . | TRBV5-1 | TGCGCCAGCAGCGCCTTAGCGGGGGGCACAGATACGCAGTATTTT | CASSALAGGTDTQYF
. | TRBJ1-1 | . | TRBV19 | TGTGCCAGTAGTATAGTCCGCGGCGGGAACACTGAAGCTTTCTTT | CASSIVRGGNTEAFF
. | TRBJ2-7 | . | TRBV1 | TGCACCAGCAGCCACCCTAAGGTAGGGGGGGGGCGTCGGGAGCAGTACTTC | CTSSHPKVGGGRREQYF
. | TRBJ1-1 | . | TRBV27 | TGTGCCATCCCCCACTTGAACACTGAAGCTTTCTTT | CAIPHLNTEAFF
. | TRBJ2-7 | . | TRBV28 | TGTGCCAGCAGTTGGGCGGGGAGTTACTACGAGCAGTACTTC | CASSWAGSYYEQYF
. | TRBJ1-2 | . | TRBV4-1 | TGCGCCAGCAGCCCCGCCAAGGGGGGGAGTTATGGCTACACCTTC | CASSPAKGGSYGYTF
TRBD2 | TRBJ2-5 | . | TRBV19 | TGTGCCAGTAGCTATGATAGCGGGATGATAGAGACCCAGTACTTC | CASSYDSGMIETQYF
. | TRBJ1-2 | . | TRBV29-1 | TGCAGCGTTGAAGATCCCCAGGGGATGGGCTATGGCTACACCTTC | CSVEDPQGMGYGYTF
. | TRBJ1-4 | . | TRBV29-1 | TGCAGCGGCTCCATGGGGTGGGAGGAAAAACTGTTTTTT | CSGSMGWEEKLFF